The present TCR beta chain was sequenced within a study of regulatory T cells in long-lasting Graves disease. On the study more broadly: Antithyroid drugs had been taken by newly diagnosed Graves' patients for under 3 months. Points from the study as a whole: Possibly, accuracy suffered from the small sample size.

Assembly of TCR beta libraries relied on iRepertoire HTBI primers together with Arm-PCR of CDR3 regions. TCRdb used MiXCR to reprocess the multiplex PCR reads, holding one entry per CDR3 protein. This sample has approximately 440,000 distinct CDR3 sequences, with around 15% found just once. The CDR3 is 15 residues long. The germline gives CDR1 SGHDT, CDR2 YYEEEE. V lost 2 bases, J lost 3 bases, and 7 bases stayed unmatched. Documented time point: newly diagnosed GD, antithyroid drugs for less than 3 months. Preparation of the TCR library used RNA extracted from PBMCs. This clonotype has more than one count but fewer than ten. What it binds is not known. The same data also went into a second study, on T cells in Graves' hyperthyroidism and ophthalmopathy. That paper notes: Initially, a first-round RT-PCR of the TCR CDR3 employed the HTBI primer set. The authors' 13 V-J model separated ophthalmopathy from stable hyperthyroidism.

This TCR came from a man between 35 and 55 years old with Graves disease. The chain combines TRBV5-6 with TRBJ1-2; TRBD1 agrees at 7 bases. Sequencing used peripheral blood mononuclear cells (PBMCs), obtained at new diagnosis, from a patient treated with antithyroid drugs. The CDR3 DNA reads TGTGCCAGCAGCTTCCACTTCGACAGGGACTATGGCTACACCTTC. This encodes CASSFHFDRDYGYTF.